The 9 T cell receptor beta chains below all came from one sample that was sequenced in a study of PD-1 blockade in classical Hodgkin lymphoma. Autologous stem cell transplantation was followed by relapse in every patient, and brentuximab vedotin exposure varied. Purification of CD4+ T cells from thawed PBMCs was achieved by magnetic negative selection. The assay was immunoSEQ multiplex PCR, and TCRdb's table has in-frame clones only and misses some. The sample contains 7,000 or so clones, about 80% of which appear only once. This sample comprised CD4+ T cells from blood, obtained at baseline. These receptors were obtained from a human donor with classical Hodgkin lymphoma.

The J gene is TRBJ2-1, the V gene TRBV20-1; unclear D gene. Germline V CDR1 and CDR2: DFQATT, SNEGSKA (reference sequence). Trimming removed 4 bases at V and 4 bases at J, with 5 bases between. The CDR3 runs 11 residues. CDR3 protein: CSATDYNEQFF. The CDR3 DNA sequence: TGCAGTGCTACCGATTACAATGAGCAGTTCTTC.

The chain employs TRBV25-1 and TRBJ2-2; TRBD1 matches 9 bases. The CDR3 spans 14 residues. Losses at the gene ends were 8 bases for V and 3 bases for J; bases not matched to a gene: 4. Germline values: CDR1 MGHDK, CDR2 SYGVNS. For the CDR3, the DNA is TGTGCCAGCGGGACAGGGAGGGACACCGGGGAGCTGTTTTTT. Amino acids: CASGTGRDTGELFF.

This clone was detected only once. The rearrangement uses TRBV7-2 and TRBJ2-7, with D perhaps TRBD1 or TRBD2 (5 bases each). This CDR3 contains 15 residues. V shed 5 bases and J shed 2 bases, with 16 bases lying between them. From germline, CDR1 is SGHTA and CDR2 FQGNSA. The CDR3 loop reads CASSRPGTATYEQYF. The CDR3 bases are TGTGCCAGCAGCCGTCCCGGGACGGCGACCTACGAGCAGTACTTC.

This chain links TRBV11-2 with TRBJ2-7; 7 bases agree with TRBD1. Germline CDR1 reads SGHAT; CDR2 reads FQNNGV. V gave up 5 bases and J gave up 5 bases; unmatched junction bases: 3. This CDR3 has 12 residues. The CDR3 is CASSRGQHEQYF. CDR3 nucleotide sequence: TGTGCCAGCAGCAGGGGGCAACACGAGCAGTACTTC.

The V gene is TRBV7-2, the J gene TRBJ1-2; no definite D call. V gave up 5 bases and J gave up 2 bases, with 9 bases separating them. This CDR3 comprises 13 residues. Germline CDR1 and CDR2: SGHTA and FQGNSA. The chain's CDR3 is CASSPDRNYGYTF. The CDR3 DNA is TGTGCCAGCAGCCCCGACCGGAACTATGGCTACACCTTC.

This rearrangement joins TRBV7-8 to TRBJ1-4, with D perhaps matching TRBD1 (6 bases). Trimming removed 5 bases at V and 4 bases at J, with 11 bases between. The CDR3 contains 14 residues. CDR1 and CDR2 (germline): SGHVS, FQNEAQ. CDR3 protein: CASSPTGHNEKLFF. The CDR3 DNA sequence: TGTGCCAGCAGCCCTACAGGGCATAATGAAAAACTGTTTTTT.

The chain employs TRBV28 and TRBJ2-5; D could derive from TRBD1 or TRBD2 (6 bases each). Germline-derived CDR1 and CDR2 are MDHEN and SYDVKM. V lost 2 bases, J lost 5 bases, and 12 bases lay in between. The CDR3 runs 14 residues. The CDR3 region is CASSLPGARETQYF. Written as DNA, the CDR3 is TGTGCCAGCAGTTTACCGGGGGCTCGGGAGACCCAGTACTTC. Filled out from reference TRBV28 and TRBJ2-5, the complete variable domain reads DVKVTQSSRYLVKRTGEKVFLECVQDMDHENMFWYRQDPGLGLRLIYFSYDVKMKEKGDIPEGYSVSREKKERFSLILESASTNQTSMYLCASSLPGARETQYFGPGTRLLVL.

J is TRBJ2-7 and V is TRBV7-9; no definite D call. Germline values: CDR1 SEHNR, CDR2 FQNEAQ (reference sequence). The ends were cut back, 2 bases at V and 2 bases at J, with 16 bases in the middle. This CDR3 is 16 amino acids long. The CDR3 loop reads CASSLILELIPYEQYF. The CDR3 bases are TGTGCCAGCAGCTTAATTCTGGAACTAATCCCCTACGAGCAGTACTTC.

The genes are TRBV9 and TRBJ2-2; D assignment may be TRBD1 or TRBD2 (5 bases each). The ends were cut back, 5 bases at V and 7 bases at J, with 15 bases in the middle. Per germline, CDR1 SGDLS and CDR2 YYNGEE. CDR3 length: 14 residues. The DNA for the CDR3 is TGTGCCAGCAGAGCTTCCGGGACGAGCGGGGAGCTGTTTTTT. Residues: CASRASGTSGELFF. The full variable domain, completed using reference TRBV9 and TRBJ2-2, is DSGVTQTPKHLITATGQRVTLRCSPRSGDLSVYWYQQSLDQGLQFLIQYYNGEERAKGNILERFSAQQFPDLHSELNLSSLELGDSALYFCASRASGTSGELFFGEGSRLTVL.